The 22 T cell receptor beta chains below all came from one sample that was sequenced in a study of molecular identifiers for immune sequencing clone quantification listed by TCRdb under 2018. Libraries were prepared through PCR. Sequencing relied on an Illumina HiSeq 4000. The public reads were run again by TCRdb, first through fastp at Q25 and then through MiXCR, and only productive beta chains were kept. One record per CDR3 amino acid sequence lists the most common genes and DNA. The sample table shows about 640,000 distinct CDR3 sequences, and about 20% are seen once. Jointly, the top ten make up 0.7% to 1% of the sample. Sequenced material: naive CD8+ T cells from blood, with Jurkat cell RNA spiked in. Sample cell subset or site, as interpreted from the label and publication: FACS-sorted CD8+CD4-CCR7+CD45RA+ naive T cells. The receptors stem from a human donor in good health. Some libraries in this study had Jurkat cell RNA spiked in.

About this clonotype itself: Compared with germline, one end of the junction differs, possibly owing to a read error. The chain couples TRBV12-3 or TRBV12-4 to TRBJ1-2, with D possibly TRBD1 on 6 matching bases. This CDR3 spans 15 amino acids. The CDR3 sequence is CASSPPGGENYGHTF. The CDR3 DNA sequence: TGTGCCAGCAGTCCCCCCGGGGGCGAGAACTATGGCCACACCTTC.

In this sample, this clonotype turned up a few times. V is TRBV27 and J is TRBJ1-2; perhaps TRBD1 as D (6 bases). Germline V gives CDR1 MNHEY, CDR2 SMNVEV (reference sequence). This CDR3 has 14 residues. The germline V and J ends were trimmed by 6 bases and 7 bases, with 18 bases remaining between them. The CDR3 nucleotides are TGTGCCAGCAGCCCGACAGGACCCACCTTTGGCTACACCTTC. It is translated as CASSPTGPTFGYTF.

Details on this clonotype: Its ends do not fully match the called genes, so a read error is possible. This sequence joins TRBV6-5 and TRBJ2-3; perhaps TRBD1 as D (5 bases). The CDR3 extends over 16 amino acids. Looked up from germline, CDR1 is MNHEY and CDR2 is SVGAGI. As DNA, the CDR3 is TGTGCCAGCAGTTACCGGCGAACTTACTACACAGGTACGCAGTATTTT. Amino acids: CASSYRRTYYTGTQYF.

The sample holds many counts of this clonotype. The V gene is TRBV7-6, the J gene TRBJ2-6; D may be TRBD1 (5 bases). Germline V gene sequence: CDR1 SGHVS, CDR2 FNYEAQ. There are 15 residues in the CDR3. V was clipped by 4 bases and J by 6 bases, with 13 bases between them. The CDR3 spells CASSSYRTLANVLTF. The CDR3 DNA follows: TGTGCCAGCAGCTCTTACAGGACCCTGGCCAACGTCCTGACTTTC.

Regarding this clonotype: The junction departs from the called germline gene at one end, perhaps through a read error. The rearrangement uses TRBV6-7 and TRBJ1-1; D perhaps matches TRBD1 (6 bases). TRBV6-7 is identified as an open reading frame with a role that is uncertain. This CDR3 comprises 14 residues. CDR3 protein: CAGSYTTGYAEALF. CDR3 nucleotides: TGTGCCGGCAGTTACACCACAGGGTACGCTGAAGCTCTCTTT.

The J gene is TRBJ1-5, the V gene TRBV4-3, with D unresolved. Germline V gene sequence: CDR1 LGHNA, CDR2 YSLEER. The CDR3 has 15 amino acids. Trimming removed 0 bases at V and 7 bases at J, with 13 bases between. The CDR3 loop is CASSQDRFSGQPQHF. The CDR3 DNA is TGCGCCAGCAGCCAAGATCGTTTCTCCGGGCAGCCCCAGCATTTT.

This clonotype was observed at least ten times. The V call is TRBV5-6, the J call TRBJ2-7, with no clear D. The CDR3 runs to 13 residues. CDR1 and CDR2 from the germline V gene are SGHDT and YYEEEE. V was cut by 2 bases and J by 2 bases, with 8 bases left in between. Written as DNA, the CDR3 is TGTGCCAGCAGCTTCCGGACGCCCTACGAGCAGTACTTC. The encoded protein is CASSFRTPYEQYF.

This clonotype was recorded a few times. A much larger clone lies a single base off, so this may be a read error. CDR3 amino acids: CASSSGYNEHYF. CDR3 bases: TGTGCCAGCAGTTCAGGTTACAACGAGCATTACTTC. The rearrangement joins TRBV6-6 to TRBJ2-7; D not certain. This CDR3 is built from 12 residues. Germline values: CDR1 MNHNY, CDR2 SVGAGI (reference sequence).

This clonotype was observed at least ten times. V usage is TRBV7-9 and J usage is TRBJ2-3; 7 nucleotides align to TRBD2. The V gene's germline CDR1 is SEHNR and CDR2 FQNEAQ (reference sequence). V shed 2 bases, J shed 3 bases, and the junction held 11 bases outside the gene matches. The CDR3 has 17 residues. The CDR3 protein is CASSLSSAGVWTDTQYF. Written as DNA, the CDR3 is TGTGCCAGCAGCTTATCCTCTGCGGGAGTGTGGACAGATACGCAGTATTTT.

This clonotype has only a few counts. The V gene is TRBV9, the J gene TRBJ1-1; D unresolved. Germline V lookup: CDR1 SGDLS, CDR2 YYNGEE. The germline V and J ends were trimmed by 0 bases and 0 bases, with 6 bases remaining between them. The CDR3 consists of 14 residues. The CDR3 loop is CASSVGHLNTEAFF. The CDR3, as DNA: TGTGCCAGCAGCGTAGGGCACTTGAACACTGAAGCTTTCTTT.

Notes on this clonotype: A much larger clone is a single base away; this may be a read error. V is TRBV6-2 or TRBV6-3 and J is TRBJ2-3; weak D call: TRBD2 (5 bases). The length of the CDR3 is 19 residues. The germline V gene encodes CDR1 MNHEY and CDR2 SVGEGT. The CDR3: CASSYSPLNTASSTDTQCF. The CDR3, as DNA: TGTGCCAGCAGTTACTCACCGCTAAATACCGCTTCTAGCACAGATACGCAGTGTTTT.

This clonotype was seen a handful of times. Since a much larger clone is just one base distant, this may be a read error. The gene calls are TRBV5-1 and TRBJ2-7, with a possible D match to TRBD2 (5 bases). The CDR3 is 15 amino acids. V was pared by 4 bases and J by 0 bases, with 14 bases between. Germline CDR1 reads SGHRS; CDR2 reads YFSETQ. The CDR3 coding sequence is TGCGCCAGCAGCCCGGAAGCGGTAGGCTCCTACGAGCAGTACTTC. Translated, it gives CASSPEAVGSYEQYF.

This clonotype occurred a few times. It may be a read error: a sequence one base away is much more abundant. CDR3 protein: CASSPPGRMNTEAFF. In nucleotides, the CDR3 is TGTGCCAGCAGTCCCCCGGGACGGATGAACACTGAAGCTTTCTTT. The rearrangement links TRBV28 to TRBJ1-1, with TRBD1 as a possible D gene (5 bases). Germline loops: CDR1 MDHEN, CDR2 SYDVKM. V was trimmed by 5 bases and J by 0 bases, leaving 13 bases between them. The CDR3 contains 15 residues.

As for this clonotype: This could be a read error, since a much larger clone is one nucleotide away. J is TRBJ1-1 and V is TRBV19; D remains unclear. CDR3 size: 15 residues. Germline CDR1 and CDR2: LNHDA and SQIVND (reference sequence). CDR3 loop: CVSSFQTGPYTEAFF. The CDR3 nucleotides are TGTGTCAGTAGTTTCCAGACCGGTCCCTACACTGAAGCTTTCTTT.

Only a few counts were recorded for this clonotype. The chain has TRBV7-6 and TRBJ1-1; the D gene is possibly TRBD1 (5 bases). V was trimmed by 4 bases and J by 6 bases, leaving 18 bases between them. Germline assignment: CDR1 SGHVS and CDR2 FNYEAQ. The CDR3 consists of 15 residues. The CDR3 DNA is TGTGCCAGCAGCTGGGGGGATCCTACGGATTCTGAAGCTTTCTTT. Translated, it gives CASSWGDPTDSEAFF.

The gene calls are TRBV7-9 and TRBJ2-3, with D perhaps being TRBD1 or TRBD2 (5 bases each). Germline V gene lookup returns CDR1 SEHNR and CDR2 FQNEAQ (reference sequence). The CDR3 is made up of 15 amino acids. The V end lost 4 bases, the J end lost 0 bases, and 11 bases lay between the germline ends. The CDR3 here is CASSSGTISTDTQYF. The CDR3 coding sequence is TGTGCCAGCAGCTCCGGGACGATCAGCACAGATACGCAGTATTTT.

At least ten counts were recorded for this clonotype. The chain has TRBV5-1 and TRBJ2-7; no reliable D call. This CDR3 comprises 13 residues. With 4 bases removed from V and 4 bases from J, the gap between germline ends came to 12 bases. Germline loops: CDR1 SGHRS, CDR2 YFSETQ. This chain's CDR3 is CASSDELAYEQYF. The CDR3 DNA reads as TGCGCCAGCAGCGACGAGCTCGCTTACGAGCAGTACTTC.

The chain employs TRBV30 and TRBJ1-3, with D maybe TRBD1 (6 bases). This CDR3 is built from 15 residues. Germline lookup yields CDR1 GTSNPN and CDR2 SVGIG (reference sequence). The V and J ends lost 3 bases and 3 bases respectively, with 15 bases between them. CDR3 nucleotide sequence: TGTGCCTGGAGCCCGGGGGCGGGATTTGGAAACACCATATATTTT. This translates into CAWSPGAGFGNTIYF.

This clonotype was detected only a few times. The rearrangement uses TRBV2 and TRBJ1-2, with D maybe TRBD1 (5 bases). Germline assignment: CDR1 SNHLY and CDR2 FYNNEI. Deletions cut 4 bases from V and 4 bases from J, with 13 bases between. CDR3 length equals 14 residues. The CDR3 spells CASSGGSGAYGYTF. In nucleotides, the CDR3 is TGTGCCAGCAGTGGTGGGTCTGGGGCCTATGGCTACACCTTC.

This clonotype was seen a few times. The chain couples TRBV20-1 to TRBJ2-1, with D perhaps matching TRBD2 (5 bases). V gave up 3 bases and J gave up 7 bases, with 22 bases separating them. From germline, CDR1 is DFQATT and CDR2 SNEGSKA (reference sequence). The CDR3 extends over 16 amino acids. The CDR3 region has the DNA TGCAGTGCTAGTCGAAGGCGAGCTCCCCCGGGGAATGAGCAGTTCTTC. It codes for CSASRRRAPPGNEQFF.

J is TRBJ2-3 and V is TRBV6-2 or TRBV6-3; 8 nucleotides align to TRBD2. Germline V gives CDR1 MNHEY, CDR2 SVGEGT. This CDR3 region has 16 residues. Germline trimming cut 6 bases from V and 0 bases from J; bases unmatched to any gene: 8. The CDR3 nucleotides read TGTGCCAGCAGATCAGCGGGAGCCTTTAGCACAGATACGCAGTATTTT. Amino acid sequence: CASRSAGAFSTDTQYF.

As concerns this clonotype: With a much larger clone just one base away, this may be a read error. The CDR3 DNA reads TGCAGTGCTCCGGGACAGGGGAAAATTGAAGCTTTCTTT. Translation: CSAPGQGKIEAFF. The chain is built from TRBV20-1 and TRBJ1-1; 10 bases are shared with TRBD1. The V gene's germline CDR1 is DFQATT and CDR2 SNEGSKA (reference sequence). Unmatched junction bases numbered 7, after V lost 5 bases and J lost 7 bases. This CDR3 has 13 amino acids.